This record looks at one T cell receptor beta chain sequence and its context. This sample is part of a study of blood T cell repertoires in COVID-19. Whole-study context: Acute-phase and convalescent COVID-19 samples originated in the United States, Italy and Spain. PBMCs, B-cell-depleted T cells, or T cells were the source of the cDNA or gDNA that made up the material.

In the authors' workflow: Scientists estimated how many nucleated cells there were by amplifying reference gene primers. The protocol was immunoSEQ multiplex PCR, while the TCRdb copy is restricted to in-frame clones and leaves out a portion. The V and J calls and clone size come from that table; D and trimming were worked out from the DNA. The sample holds about 310,000 clones; roughly 90% are singletons and the top ten take approximately 2.2%. Trimming took 1 base from V and 2 from J, leaving 15 bases between them. The CDR3 spans 16 residues. CDR1 is MDHEN and CDR2 is SYDVKM in the germline V gene.

The sequenced sample was peripheral blood. The receptor's source is a man aged 18 to 30 with active or convalescent COVID-19. The V gene is TRBV28, the J gene TRBJ2-7; a possible D gene is TRBD2 (6 bases). The CDR3 is CASSLLSGASAYEQYF. The CDR3 bases are TGTGCCAGCAGTTTATTATCCGGGGCTAGCGCCTACGAGCAGTACTTC.